This T cell receptor beta chain was sequenced during a study of T-cell memory formation after mild COVID-19. This CDR3 is built from 15 residues. V dropped 3 bases and J dropped 4; count of bases not matched to a gene: 7. One entry per CDR3 protein results from TCRdb running MiXCR on the 5' RACE reads. The sample has roughly 410,000 distinct CDR3 sequences; approximately 24% are singletons. Findings and limits, study-wide: Clones that contracted clustered mainly in CM and EM if CD4+ and in EMRA if CD8+. Second-wave clones reaching peak frequency on day 37 lacked confirmed SARS-CoV-2 specificity.

On this clonotype itself: Antigen specificity is unknown.

Material for sequencing was PBMCs or a T cell subset sorted from them (not recorded which). The source is an adult woman who had mild COVID-19 (a few samples of this study predate the infection). Cell type and time point are not known. The V and J genes are TRBV12-3 or TRBV12-4 and TRBJ1-2, with TRBD1 matching 8 bases. The CDR3, as DNA: TGTGCCAGCAGTTTTTCAGGGGGCGCCGGCTATGGCTACACCTTC. Translated, it gives CASSFSGGAGYGYTF.